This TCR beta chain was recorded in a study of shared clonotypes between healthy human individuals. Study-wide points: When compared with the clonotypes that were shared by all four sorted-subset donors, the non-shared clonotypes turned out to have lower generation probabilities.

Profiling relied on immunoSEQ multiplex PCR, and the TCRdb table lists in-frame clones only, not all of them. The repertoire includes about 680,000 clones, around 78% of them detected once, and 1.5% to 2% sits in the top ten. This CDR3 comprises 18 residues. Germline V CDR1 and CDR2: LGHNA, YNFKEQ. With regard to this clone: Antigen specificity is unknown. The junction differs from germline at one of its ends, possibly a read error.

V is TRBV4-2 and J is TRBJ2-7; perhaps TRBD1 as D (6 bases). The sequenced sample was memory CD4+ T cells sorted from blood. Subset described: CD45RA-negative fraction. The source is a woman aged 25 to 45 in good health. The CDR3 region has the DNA TGTGCCAGCAGCCAAGACTCTCTAGGACAGTCTCTACGCTACGGGCAGTACTTC. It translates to CASSQDSLGQSLRYGQYF.